The 31 T cell receptor beta chains reported below all come from one sample, sequenced in a study of T-cell reconstitution after alpha-beta-depleted transplantation in children. Unique molecular identifiers tagged the TCRbeta library. Via MiXCR, TCRdb re-called the PCR reads, giving one row per CDR3 protein. The sample contains 15,000 or so distinct CDR3 sequences, just over 5% of which appear only once. This material consisted of PBMCs, taken before TCRalphabeta/CD19-depleted stem cell transplant. Receptors were obtained from a boy aged 10-17 years with acute lymphoblastic leukemia, due to receive a stem cell transplant.

On this clonotype: The germline gene is not matched at one end of the junction; a read error may be the cause. The genes are TRBV7-9 and TRBJ2-2, with a weak D call TRBD1 (6 bases). This CDR3 has 14 amino acids. Germline CDR1 SEHNR, CDR2 FQNEAQ (reference sequence). CDR3 nucleotide sequence: TGTGCCATCAGCCCTGGACAGCGAAGCTGGGAGCTGCTTTTT. This codes for CAISPGQRSWELLF.

In this sample, this clonotype turned up many times. The chain carries TRBV10-3 and TRBJ2-1, with 13 bases identical to TRBD2. The J segment lost 8 bases and the V segment lost 10 bases, leaving 8 bases of the junction unmatched. CDR1 is ENHRY and CDR2 is SYGVKD in the germline V gene. The CDR3 spans 14 residues. The CDR3 DNA reads as TGTGCCACCCGGACTAGCGGGAGTGTCTATGAGCAGTTCTTC. Its protein product is CATRTSGSVYEQFF.

This clonotype was recorded at least ten times. This chain joins TRBV9 and TRBJ1-1; D might be TRBD1 (6 bases). Trimming took 4 bases from V and 1 from J, leaving 17 bases between them. Germline assignment: CDR1 SGDLS and CDR2 YYNGEE. This CDR3 spans 16 amino acids. The DNA for the CDR3 is TGTGCCAGCAGCAACCCTTTGGGGGCCAGGAACACTGAAGCTTTCTTT. Amino acid sequence: CASSNPLGARNTEAFF.

This clonotype appeared many times. The rearrangement links TRBV24-1 to TRBJ1-5; D may be TRBD1 (5 bases). CDR1 and CDR2 (germline): KGHDR, SFDVKD. This CDR3 comprises 14 residues. Deletions cut 4 bases from V and 0 bases from J, with 6 bases between. For the CDR3, the DNA is TGTGCCACCAGTGAGACAGATAGCAATCAGCCCCAGCATTTT. Its translation: CATSETDSNQPQHF.

The chain has TRBV29-1 and TRBJ2-3, with 7 bases that match TRBD2. The CDR3 contains 12 residues. Germline V gene sequence: CDR1 SQVTM, CDR2 ANQGSEA. The CDR3 coding sequence is TGCAGGGTCGGGGGGAGGCCAGATACGCAGTATTTT. Translating it yields CRVGGRPDTQYF.

The table lists this clonotype with many counts. The rearrangement joins TRBV7-6 to TRBJ1-6; 10 bases line up with TRBD1. V was clipped by 5 bases and J by 10 bases; unmatched bases: 5. This CDR3 is 14 amino acids long. CDR1 is SGHVS and CDR2 is FNYEAQ in the germline V gene. CDR3 nucleotide sequence: TGTGCCAGCAGCACGGGACAGGGGTGGTCACCCCTCCACTTT. Translating gives CASSTGQGWSPLHF.

Ten or more counts support this clonotype. This chain uses TRBV28 with TRBJ2-7; 12 bases are a match to TRBD1. The CDR3 has 14 residues. The J segment lost 6 bases and the V segment lost 6 bases, leaving 6 bases of the junction unmatched. Germline assignment: CDR1 MDHEN and CDR2 SYDVKM. CDR3 in amino acids: CASRTGDRGLEQYF. CDR3 in DNA: TGTGCCAGCAGAACCGGGGACAGGGGGCTCGAGCAGTACTTC. Combining the CDR3 with reference TRBV28 and TRBJ2-7 gives the whole variable domain DVKVTQSSRYLVKRTGEKVFLECVQDMDHENMFWYRQDPGLGLRLIYFSYDVKMKEKGDIPEGYSVSREKKERFSLILESASTNQTSMYLCASRTGDRGLEQYFGPGTRLTVT.

This clonotype was recorded many times. The chain joins TRBV9 to TRBJ2-2, with 8 nucleotides matching TRBD1. The germline gives CDR1 SGDLS, CDR2 YYNGEE. With 3 bases clipped from V and 6 bases from J, the junction kept 7 bases outside the gene matches. The CDR3 spans 15 residues. The CDR3 loop is CASSGRQGSAGELFF. CDR3 DNA sequence: TGTGCCAGCAGCGGCCGACAGGGGAGCGCCGGGGAGCTGTTTTTT. Variable domain in full (rest from reference TRBV9 and TRBJ2-2): DSGVTQTPKHLITATGQRVTLRCSPRSGDLSVYWYQQSLDQGLQFLIQYYNGEERAKGNILERFSAQQFPDLHSELNLSSLELGDSALYFCASSGRQGSAGELFFGEGSRLTVL.

This clonotype was counted at least ten times. The chain uses TRBV30 and TRBJ2-1; D unresolved. The ends were cut back, 3 bases at V and 6 bases at J, with 12 bases in the middle. The CDR3 is made up of 13 amino acids. Germline CDR1 and CDR2: GTSNPN and SVGIG (reference sequence). DNA for the CDR3: TGTGCCTGGAGCTCCTTTAGTGGCAATGAGCAGTTCTTC. Protein: CAWSSFSGNEQFF.

Ten or more counts support this clonotype. The chain has TRBV6-6 and TRBJ2-7; D uncertain. Per germline, CDR1 MNHNY and CDR2 SVGAGI (reference sequence). V dropped 6 bases and J dropped 3 bases, with 9 bases sitting between them. The CDR3 has 12 amino acids. The CDR3 is CASSQQHYEQYF. CDR3 nucleotide sequence: TGTGCCAGCAGCCAACAGCACTACGAGCAGTACTTC.

This clonotype was seen ten or more times. The gene calls are TRBV27 and TRBJ1-6, with D hard to call. Germline V gene data show CDR1 as MNHEY and CDR2 as SMNVEV (reference sequence). This CDR3 spans 17 amino acids. V lost 3 bases and J 0 bases, leaving 12 bases between the germline ends. The CDR3 DNA reads as TGTGCCAGCAGTTTCCGGGTGGCGAGCTCCTATAATTCACCCCTCCACTTT. It specifies CASSFRVASSYNSPLHF.

This clonotype was seen many times. The J gene is TRBJ2-5, the V gene TRBV29-1; 10 positions match TRBD1. The CDR3 has 15 residues. Trimming took 7 bases from V and 5 from J; bases not matched to a gene: 13. Germline lookup yields CDR1 SQVTM and CDR2 ANQGSEA. The CDR3 DNA reads TGCAGCGCCTGGTCGGGACAGGGGCTGGGGGAGACCCAGTACTTC. Its translation is CSAWSGQGLGETQYF.

This clonotype was recorded many times. The chain combines TRBV14 with TRBJ2-7; D not certain. Germline lookup yields CDR1 SGHDN and CDR2 FVKESK. The CDR3 is 12 residues long. The germline V and J ends were trimmed by 0 bases and 4 bases, with 4 bases remaining between them. The CDR3 DNA reads TGTGCCAGCAGCCAAGACAGATACGAGCAGTACTTC. Translated: CASSQDRYEQYF. Full variable domain (remainder filled in from reference TRBV14 and TRBJ2-7): EAGVTQFPSHSVIEKGQTVTLRCDPISGHDNLYWYRRVMGKEIKFLLHFVKESKQDESGMPNNRFLAERTGGTYSTLKVQPAELEDSGVYFCASSQDRYEQYFGPGTRLTVT.

In its sample, this clonotype was seen many times. This chain connects TRBV9 to TRBJ2-7; 8 positions match TRBD2. CDR3 length equals 14 residues. CDR1 is SGDLS, CDR2 YYNGEE, per germline. With 0 bases clipped from V and 2 bases from J, the junction kept 1 base outside the gene matches. The CDR3 DNA is TGTGCCAGCAGCGTAGGTAGCGGGACCTACGAGCAGTACTTC. Residues: CASSVGSGTYEQYF.

This clonotype was counted many times. The chain carries TRBV7-2 and TRBJ2-1; D is ambiguous. The CDR3 has 11 residues. The V and J ends lost 6 bases and 4 bases respectively, with 4 bases between them. Germline V CDR1 and CDR2: SGHTA, FQGNSA. This chain's CDR3 is CASRFYNEQFF. The CDR3 bases are TGTGCCAGCAGATTTTACAATGAGCAGTTCTTC. The full variable domain, with the rest looked up from reference TRBV7-2 and TRBJ2-1, is GAGVSQSPSNKVTEKGKDVELRCDPISGHTALYWYRQSLGQGLEFLIYFQGNSAPDKSGLPSDRFSAERTGGSVSTLTIQRTQQEDSAVYLCASRFYNEQFFGPGTRLTVL.

This clonotype was observed at least ten times. The genes are TRBV4-3 and TRBJ1-2; D possibly corresponds to TRBD1 (5 bases). The germline CDR1 and CDR2 sequences are LGHNA and YSLEER. The V end lost 0 bases, the J end lost 2 bases, and 10 bases lay between the germline ends. The CDR3 covers 15 residues. In DNA form, the CDR3 reads TGCGCCAGCAGCCAAGATTGGGGCATGAACTATGGCTACACCTTC. Its protein product is CASSQDWGMNYGYTF.

This clonotype came up many times. The rearrangement joins TRBV5-6 to TRBJ1-5; possible D gene TRBD1, 6 bases. Between the trimmed V and J ends, which lost 4 bases and 5 bases, there was a span of 19 bases. Germline V gene data show CDR1 as SGHDT and CDR2 as YYEEEE. The CDR3 loop spans 16 amino acids. The CDR3 reads CASSRGPPIDHQPQHF. The CDR3, as DNA: TGTGCCAGCAGCCGGGGGCCCCCTATCGATCATCAGCCCCAGCATTTT. The variable domain in full, completed from reference TRBV5-6 and TRBJ1-5, reads DAGVTQSPTHLIKTRGQQVTLRCSPKSGHDTVSWYQQALGQGPQFIFQYYEEEERQRGNFPDRFSGHQFPNYSSELNVNALLLGDSALYLCASSRGPPIDHQPQHFGDGTRLSIL.

This clonotype qualifies as medium-sized (0.01 to 0.1%). This chain connects TRBV29-1 to TRBJ2-1, with 7 positions matching TRBD2. J lost 3 bases, V lost 6 bases, and 2 bases had no gene match. The germline V gene has CDR1 SQVTM and CDR2 ANQGSEA. This CDR3 region has 12 residues. CDR3 bases: TGCAGCGTGGGGGGGGGCTACAATGAGCAGTTCTTC. Translated, it gives CSVGGGYNEQFF.

This clonotype was detected ten times or more. V usage is TRBV19 and J usage is TRBJ1-1; weak D call: TRBD1 (6 bases). The CDR3 is made up of 13 amino acids. Germline V CDR1 and CDR2: LNHDA, SQIVND (reference sequence). V was clipped by 5 bases and J by 11 bases, with 18 bases between them. CDR3 sequence: CASSPGQLSLAFF. For the CDR3, the DNA is TGTGCCAGTAGTCCCGGACAGCTGTCGTTGGCTTTCTTT.

This clonotype was seen at least ten times. The J gene is TRBJ2-2, the V gene TRBV4-3, with 14 nucleotides matching TRBD2. J lost 1 base, V lost 4 bases, and 5 bases had no gene match. Per germline, CDR1 LGHNA and CDR2 YSLEER. CDR3 size: 18 residues. CDR3 sequence reads: CASSLRLAGGVNTGELFF. CDR3 DNA sequence: TGCGCCAGCAGCCTCCGACTAGCGGGAGGGGTGAACACCGGGGAGCTGTTTTTT.

Many counts were recorded for this clonotype. V is TRBV5-5 and J is TRBJ1-2; D unclear. The V gene's germline CDR1 is SGHKS and CDR2 YYEKEE (reference sequence). Deletions cut 6 bases from V and 0 bases from J, with 12 bases between. The CDR3 has 14 residues. In DNA form, the CDR3 reads TGTGCCAGCACCCCCTGGGCTACTAACTATGGCTACACCTTC. Translating it yields CASTPWATNYGYTF.

The table lists this clonotype with a few counts. J is TRBJ2-3 and V is TRBV19; D may correspond to TRBD1 or TRBD2 (5 bases each). Trimming left V 7 bases short and J 0 bases short, with 17 bases between. Germline V CDR1 and CDR2: LNHDA, SQIVND (reference sequence). The CDR3 extends over 16 amino acids. The CDR3 protein is CASTWGTSTSTDTQYF. The CDR3 DNA sequence: TGTGCCAGTACCTGGGGGACGTCTACTAGCACAGATACGCAGTATTTT.

The sample holds many counts of this clonotype. This sequence joins TRBV7-2 and TRBJ2-1; TRBD2 agrees at 7 bases. CDR1 and CDR2 (germline): SGHTA, FQGNSA. V was clipped by 5 bases and J by 6 bases; unmatched bases: 16. The CDR3 has 17 residues. The CDR3 DNA follows: TGTGCCAGCAGCCATGAGTTTGCGGGAGCCAAGTTCAATGAGCAGTTCTTC. Protein sequence: CASSHEFAGAKFNEQFF.

This clonotype was found many times. V is TRBV15 and J is TRBJ1-2; the D is unclear. The CDR3 runs 13 residues. V was trimmed by 0 bases and J by 8 bases, leaving 10 bases between them. Germline V gene sequence: CDR1 LNHNV, CDR2 YYDKDF (reference sequence). The CDR3 sequence: CATSRDSRDGYTF. The CDR3 nucleotides read TGTGCCACCAGCAGAGATTCCCGCGACGGCTACACCTTC.

The J gene is TRBJ2-4, the V gene TRBV7-2; 8 nucleotides line up with TRBD2. CDR1 and CDR2 from the germline V gene are SGHTA and FQGNSA. The V gene end was trimmed by 5 bases and the J gene end by 8 bases; junction bases not matched to a gene: 8. There are 14 residues in the CDR3. CDR3 in DNA: TGTGCCAGCAGCCCCGGGACTAGGAGGCACATTCAGTACTTC. Translating it yields CASSPGTRRHIQYF.

The table lists this clonotype with many counts. The rearrangement links TRBV6-1 to TRBJ1-4; D ambiguous. CDR3 length equals 14 residues. CDR1 MNHNS and CDR2 SASEGT come from the germline V gene. V lost 2 bases, J lost 5 bases, and 9 bases lay in between. The CDR3 region is CASSERPGNEKLFF. CDR3 in DNA: TGTGCCAGCAGTGAAAGACCAGGCAATGAAAAACTGTTTTTT.

This clonotype was detected ten times or more. The chain joins TRBV14 to TRBJ2-7, with a weak D call TRBD2 (5 bases). Looked up from germline, CDR1 is SGHDN and CDR2 is FVKESK. This CDR3 contains 15 residues. Trimming took 4 bases from V and 2 from J, leaving 15 bases between them. CDR3 region: CASSPQRRLPYEQYF. The CDR3 DNA follows: TGTGCCAGCAGCCCCCAAAGGAGGCTTCCCTACGAGCAGTACTTC.

This clonotype was recorded at least ten times. The rearrangement joins TRBV2 to TRBJ2-1, with D possibly being TRBD2 (6 bases). The CDR3 runs to 14 residues. V was trimmed by 6 bases and J by 2 bases, leaving 11 bases between them. CDR1 and CDR2 from the germline V gene are SNHLY and FYNNEI. The CDR3 DNA is TGTGCCAGCAGCTGGCGGGGCACCTACAATGAGCAGTTCTTC. Its translation is CASSWRGTYNEQFF.

This clonotype occurred many times. The chain couples TRBV6-2 or TRBV6-3 to TRBJ2-7, with D perhaps TRBD1 (6 bases). Germline loops: CDR1 MNHEY, CDR2 SVGEGT. There are 14 residues in the CDR3. Trimming removed 5 bases from V and 4 bases from J, with 15 bases in between. The CDR3 protein is CASSKQGPGYEQYF. The CDR3 region has the DNA TGTGCCAGCAGTAAACAGGGCCCTGGATACGAGCAGTACTTC.

This clonotype was picked up many times. The rearrangement joins TRBV9 to TRBJ2-4; TRBD1 or TRBD2 may be the D gene (5 bases each). Germline values: CDR1 SGDLS, CDR2 YYNGEE. This CDR3 has 15 amino acids. V lost 4 bases, J lost 5 bases, and 16 bases lay in between. The CDR3 is CASSWTPGPQNIQYF. The CDR3 nucleotides read TGTGCCAGCAGCTGGACTCCGGGACCCCAAAACATTCAGTACTTC. The full variable domain, rest sourced from reference TRBV9 and TRBJ2-4, is DSGVTQTPKHLITATGQRVTLRCSPRSGDLSVYWYQQSLDQGLQFLIQYYNGEERAKGNILERFSAQQFPDLHSELNLSSLELGDSALYFCASSWTPGPQNIQYFGAGTRLSVL.

This clonotype has at least ten counts. The chain links TRBV30 to TRBJ1-5; maybe TRBD1 (5 bases). Trimming stripped 0 bases from V and 3 bases from J, with 12 bases between. In germline, CDR1 is GTSNPN, CDR2 SVGIG (reference sequence). This CDR3 is built from 15 residues. CDR3 sequence (DNA): TGTGCCTGGAGTGTACGCTTAGGGGACAATCAGCCCCAGCATTTT. Encoded protein: CAWSVRLGDNQPQHF.